Listed below are T cell receptor beta chains from one sample, sequenced in a study of T cell repertoires in cytomegalovirus infection. TCRdb called the reads again in MiXCR, with one record for every CDR3 protein. The table has some 100,000 distinct CDR3 sequences, less than 25% seen once. Sequencing used CD8+ T cells from PBMCs. The receptors stem from a human donor in good health (CMV status not recorded). Some clones in this sample may be carry-over from other donors' samples. Both conserved end residues are trimmed from each CDR3.

j_call	v_call	cdr3_aa
TRBJ2-4	TRBV4-1	ASSQDPSGGGGKNIQY
TRBJ2-1	TRBV6-2/TRBV6-3	ASSELGLAEYNEQF
TRBJ1-5	TRBV20-1	SAHGQGDSNQPQH
TRBJ2-1	TRBV6-4	ASSYQEYNEQF
TRBJ1-4	TRBV2	ASSDTKLF
TRBJ2-1	TRBV19	ASSIGYGGDEQF
TRBJ1-1	TRBV2	ASSEFRNTEAF
TRBJ1-1	TRBV25-1	ASSGPRTGLYTEAF
TRBJ1-1	TRBV29-1	SVGPGQTNTEAF
TRBJ2-3	TRBV7-6	ASSIKTSAITDTQY
TRBJ2-7	TRBV27	ASSSRVGPDEQY
TRBJ1-6	TRBV7-9	ASSENGGERSPLH
TRBJ2-3	TRBV11-2	ASSSSGVDTQY
TRBJ2-7	TRBV2	ASSERDRVYEQY
TRBJ1-1	TRBV2	ASVGGVNTEAF
TRBJ2-7	TRBV4-3	ASSQDDRGAEQY
TRBJ2-3	TRBV7-9	APGKTDTQY
TRBJ2-7	TRBV28	ASSLLGLSYEQY
TRBJ2-7	TRBV27	ASSLSSLYEQY
TRBJ2-5	TRBV28	ASRGTSGWETQY
TRBJ2-5	TRBV7-9	ASSLGAQPGTRGFRTQY
TRBJ2-5	TRBV7-8	ASSLESSGRFQETQY
TRBJ2-3	TRBV12-3/TRBV12-4	ASSWLGTSDTQY
TRBJ1-2	TRBV12-3/TRBV12-4	ASSLLGPSGDGYT
TRBJ1-4	TRBV7-9	ASSLVEDYGGKLF
TRBJ1-1	TRBV12-3/TRBV12-4	ASTSGTLNTEAF
TRBJ2-3	TRBV7-3	ASSQGARPQA
TRBJ2-5	TRBV7-9	ASSLGTSIQTQY
TRBJ2-3	TRBV6-2/TRBV6-3	ASSPTRTSDTQY
TRBJ2-1	TRBV20-1	SARDRVHYNEQF
TRBJ2-7	TRBV6-1	ASSEELAGPSYEQY
TRBJ2-2	TRBV9	ASSVDRTGGSNTGELF
TRBJ2-3	TRBV10-3	AIRPGTSPTDTQY
TRBJ2-1	TRBV13	ASSPGRGEQF
TRBJ2-7	TRBV20-1	SARDSGREQY
TRBJ2-1	TRBV12-3/TRBV12-4	ASSDHTGLNEQF